Below, 7 T cell receptor beta chains from the same sample are listed, as sequenced in a study of blood T cell repertoires in COVID-19. Some clones are missing from TCRdb's copy, which holds only in-frame ones; the method was immunoSEQ multiplex PCR. The data contain 200,000 to 300,000 clones, about 91% of them seen just once; the ten biggest clones take up more than 0.95%. The specimen sequenced was PBMCs or T cells enriched from blood (not recorded which). These receptors all stem from a middle-aged woman with acute COVID-19.

This chain uses TRBV4-2 with TRBJ1-2; 8 positions match TRBD1. V dropped 3 bases and J dropped 5; count of bases not matched to a gene: 5. The germline V gene has CDR1 LGHNA and CDR2 YNFKEQ. This CDR3 has 14 residues. CDR3 sequence (DNA): TGTGCCAGCAGCCATACAGGGGGAGAATATGGCTACACCTTC. Translation gives CASSHTGGEYGYTF.

V and J are TRBV5-1 and TRBJ1-3; perhaps TRBD1 as D (6 bases). In germline, CDR1 is SGHRS, CDR2 YFSETQ. This CDR3 spans 16 amino acids. Trimming removed 4 bases from V and 4 bases from J, with 18 bases in between. CDR3 DNA: TGCGCCAGCAGCCTTCCATTGACAGGTCCAGGAAACACCATATATTTT. It specifies CASSLPLTGPGNTIYF. The full variable domain, its missing parts supplied by reference TRBV5-1 and TRBJ1-3, is KAGVTQTPRYLIKTRGQQVTLSCSPISGHRSVSWYQQTPGQGLQFLFEYFSETQRNKGNFPGRFSGRQFSNSRSEMNVSTLELGDSALYLCASSLPLTGPGNTIYFGEGSWLTVV.

The J gene is TRBJ2-1, the V gene TRBV9, with a possible D match to TRBD1 (6 bases). V lost 0 bases and J lost 2, with 9 bases in between. The germline V gene encodes CDR1 SGDLS and CDR2 YYNGEE. This CDR3 is built from 15 residues. The CDR3 bases are TGTGCCAGCAGCGTAGGGGCAGGGGCCTACAATGAGCAGTTCTTC. Translating gives CASSVGAGAYNEQFF.

The chain carries TRBV9 and TRBJ2-5, with TRBD2 as a possible D gene (6 bases). Germline V gives CDR1 SGDLS, CDR2 YYNGEE. The V and J ends lost 3 bases and 4 bases respectively, with 16 bases between them. The CDR3 sequence is 15 residues long. The chain's CDR3 is CASSATSVGGETQYF. The CDR3 DNA sequence: TGTGCCAGCAGCGCCACTAGTGTCGGGGGAGAGACCCAGTACTTC. The full variable domain, completed using reference TRBV9 and TRBJ2-5, is DSGVTQTPKHLITATGQRVTLRCSPRSGDLSVYWYQQSLDQGLQFLIQYYNGEERAKGNILERFSAQQFPDLHSELNLSSLELGDSALYFCASSATSVGGETQYFGPGTRLLVL.

This clone showed up just once. The chain uses TRBV6-6 and TRBJ2-1; D is unclear. The CDR3 contains 17 residues. Deletions cut 5 bases from V and 0 bases from J, with 17 bases between. Germline-derived CDR1 and CDR2 are MNHNY and SVGAGI (reference sequence). This CDR3 reads CASSHSPSRSSYNEQFF. CDR3 coding DNA: TGTGCCAGCAGTCACAGCCCGTCGAGAAGCTCCTACAATGAGCAGTTCTTC.

This clone was found once. The chain links TRBV19 to TRBJ1-2; 7 bases align to TRBD1. The CDR3 covers 15 residues. The V segment lost 7 bases and the J segment 1 base; nucleotides outside the gene matches: 9. Per germline, CDR1 LNHDA and CDR2 SQIVND (reference sequence). Written as DNA, the CDR3 is TGTGCCAGTATTACCCGGACAGGCTATAACTATGGCTACACCTTC. It translates to CASITRTGYNYGYTF.

This clone was detected a few times. The rearrangement links TRBV6-2 or TRBV6-3 to TRBJ2-1; TRBD1 might be the D (6 bases). CDR1 is MNHEY and CDR2 is SVGEGT in the germline V gene. CDR3 length: 15 amino acids. Trimming shortened V by 6 bases and J by 8 bases, and 20 bases separated the two germline ends. For the CDR3, the DNA is TGTGCCAGCAGCCAGCGGCCCACTAAGGGGGATGAGCAGTTCTTC. This translates into CASSQRPTKGDEQFF.